These T cell receptor beta chains were read from a single sample in a study of T cells in localized non-small cell lung cancer. Only in-frame clones appear in the TCRdb table, and some are missing; sequencing was by immunoSEQ multiplex PCR. The sample comprises about 1,300 clones, roughly 22% of which are singletons, and around 20% rests with the top ten. This specimen consisted of normal lung tissue next to the tumor, obtained before any cancer treatment. These receptors were taken from a male donor older than 55 with stage I squamous cell lung carcinoma. Both conserved end residues are part of each CDR3. The order of the fields is J gene, clone size, CDR3 length, V gene, D gene, CDR3 DNA, CDR3 protein. D genes are given only for firm matches. Size is omitted from some rows. Given values are once, few, many or a class for expanded clones.

TRBJ1-4 few 15 TRBV11-3 . TGTGCCAGCAGCTTGGGGGGGAGCTTGGATGAAAAACTGTTTTTT CASSLGGSLDEKLFF
TRBJ2-5 . 16 TRBV28 . TGTGCCAGCAGTTTCCTCGGGGCTACGGGAAAAGAGACCCAGTACTTC CASSFLGATGKETQYF
TRBJ1-2 . 15 TRBV11-3 TRBD1 TGTGCCAGCAGCGCAGCCGGGACAGGGGCTTATGGCTACACCTTC CASSAAGTGAYGYTF
TRBJ2-7 few 13 TRBV28 . TGTGCCAGCAGTTTAAGCGAGGGCTACGAGCAGTACTTC CASSLSEGYEQYF
TRBJ2-2 . 14 TRBV5-1 . TGCGCCAGCAGCTTGGCCGAGGGGTTTAGGGAGCTGTTTTTT CASSLAEGFRELFF
TRBJ2-2 . 19 TRBV18 TRBD2 TGTGCCAGCTCACCATATTCTACGAGACTAGCGGGAAAAACCGGGGAGCTGTTTTTT CASSPYSTRLAGKTGELFF
TRBJ2-7 large 14 TRBV29-1 . TGCAGCGTTGAAGGGGGGCAGAACCGCCCTGGGCAGTACTTC CSVEGGQNRPGQYF
TRBJ2-5 few 16 TRBV5-1 . TGCGCCAGCAGCCTCGGAGGCTCGTCCAGCGGGGAGACCCAGTACTTC CASSLGGSSSGETQYF
TRBJ1-1 few 16 TRBV10-3 . TGTGCCATCAGTGAGTCGTCGGGTATAAGGAACACTGAAGCTTTCTTT CAISESSGIRNTEAFF
TRBJ2-7 . 14 TRBV6-8 TRBD2 TGTGCCTCTCGGGATGGTAGCGGGGGCTACGAGCAGTACTTC CASRDGSGGYEQYF
TRBJ1-5 . 15 TRBV28 TRBD1 TGTGCCAGCAGCCCGGCACAGGGGGGCAATCAGCCCCAGCATTTT CASSPAQGGNQPQHF
TRBJ2-1 . 16 TRBV28 TRBD2 TGTGCCAGCAGTTTATATGGGCGGGAGGGCCTAGATGAGCAGTTCTTC CASSLYGREGLDEQFF
TRBJ2-2 . 12 TRBV30 . TGTGCCTGGAGTGTAGACACCGGGGAGCTGTTTTTT CAWSVDTGELFF
TRBJ1-2 few 16 TRBV11-3 . TGTGCCAGCAGCTTAAGGGGTGGCAGTGCTCGAGAGGGCTACACCTTC CASSLRGGSAREGYTF
TRBJ2-1 . 17 TRBV11-3 . TGTGCCAGCAGCTTAAGGGGCCTCGGGAGCTCCTACAATGAGCAGTTCTTC CASSLRGLGSSYNEQFF
TRBJ1-1 medium-sized 14 TRBV11-3 TRBD1 TGTGCCAGCAGCTTAGTACAGGGGGCGACTGAAGCTTTCTTT CASSLVQGATEAFF
TRBJ2-1 large 18 TRBV14 . TGTGCCAGCAGCCAAGAGGGGGTTATCAGGGGACGGTTGGATGAGCAGTTCTTC CASSQEGVIRGRLDEQFF
TRBJ2-3 . 15 TRBV19 TRBD1 TGTGCCAGTAGTACGACAGGGGACGACACAGATACGCAGTATTTT CASSTTGDDTDTQYF
TRBJ2-1 . 15 TRBV28 . TGTGCCAGCAGTGCGCCCGAGCGGTCCTACAATGAGCAGTTCTTC CASSAPERSYNEQFF
TRBJ2-7 . 16 TRBV4-1 TRBD2 TGCGCCAGCAGCCAAGAAGGCGGGACTAGCGGCTACGAGCAGTACTTC CASSQEGGTSGYEQYF
TRBJ1-1 . 14 TRBV28 TRBD1 TGTGCCAGCACTCTGGACAGGGGGAGGACTGAAGCTTTCTTT CASTLDRGRTEAFF
TRBJ1-2 . 13 TRBV29-1 . TGCAGCGCAAAGGGGGAGTCGGGGCGCGGCTACACCTTC CSAKGESGRGYTF
TRBJ1-1 . 14 TRBV28 . TGTGCCAGCAGTTTAGAATCGGGGGACACTGAAGCTTTCTTT CASSLESGDTEAFF
TRBJ2-2 . 16 TRBV18 TRBD2 TGTGCCAGCTCACTACTAGCGGGCCAGAACACCGGGGAGCTGTTTTTT CASSLLAGQNTGELFF
TRBJ2-5 . 15 TRBV18 TRBD1 TGTGCCAGCTCACCAATTCCGGGACAGGTACAGACCCAGTACTTC CASSPIPGQVQTQYF
TRBJ1-5 . 20 TRBV15 . TGTGCCACCAGCAGAGACCCCACAGGGATCGGGGAATATAGCAATCAGCCCCAGCATTTT CATSRDPTGIGEYSNQPQHF
TRBJ2-7 . 12 TRBV10-2 . TGCGCCAGCAGTGTAGGCCTAGACGAGCAGTACTTC CASSVGLDEQYF
TRBJ2-2 few 13 TRBV9 . TGTGCCAGCACCCTACAGGTTTCCGGGGAGCTGTTTTTT CASTLQVSGELFF
TRBJ2-7 medium-sized 17 TRBV11-3 TRBD2 TGTGCCAGCAGCTTGGTGCCCGGACTAGCGCTTTCCTACGAGCAGTACTTC CASSLVPGLALSYEQYF
TRBJ2-1 few 15 TRBV2 . TGTGCCAGCAGAACAGGACCATCTGTCGGCAATGAGCAGTTCTTC CASRTGPSVGNEQFF
TRBJ2-7 . 13 TRBV29-1 TRBD1 TGCAGCGCTGTGGGGACAGCGATCTACGAGCAGTACTTC CSAVGTAIYEQYF
TRBJ2-6 . 13 TRBV28 . TGTGCCAGCAGCCTTTCTGGGGCCAACGTCCTGACTTTC CASSLSGANVLTF
TRBJ2-3 few 15 TRBV22-1 . TGTGCCAGCAGCGGGAGACAGGGGTTCACAGATACGCAGTATTTT CASSGRQGFTDTQYF